A selection of T cell receptor beta chains follows, all from one sample in a study of PD-1 blockade in classical Hodgkin lymphoma. Profiling relied on immunoSEQ multiplex PCR, and the TCRdb table lists in-frame clones only, not all of them. Of 10,000 to 15,000 clones in the sample, about nine tenths were seen once. The sequenced sample was CD4+ T cells from blood, obtained at baseline. These receptors originate from a human donor with classical Hodgkin lymphoma. CDR3s include the opening cysteine and the closing phenylalanine or tryptophan. A D gene is named only where the DNA matches it firmly. Not every row has a clone size; where given, it reads once, few, many or a size class.

. . TRBJ2-1 TRBV15 TGTGCCACCAGCAGAGGGGGAGGGGGCGGCCTAAATGAGCAGTTCTTC CATSRGGGGGLNEQFF
. . TRBJ2-7 TRBV7-2 TGTGCCAGCAGCTTAGTTTTAGGGACCTACGAGCAGTACTTC CASSLVLGTYEQYF
. TRBD2 TRBJ2-7 TRBV7-9 TGTGCCAGCAGCGTTTCTAGCGGGAGTTACGAGCAGTACTTC CASSVSSGSYEQYF
. . TRBJ1-6 TRBV27 TGTGCCAGCAGTTTGAATGGAGGGGATAATTCACCCCTCCACTTT CASSLNGGDNSPLHF
. TRBD2 TRBJ2-7 TRBV5-1 TGCGCCAGCAGCGGAGCGGGACTAGCGGGGGGCCTAGCCTACGAGCAGTACTTC CASSGAGLAGGLAYEQYF
. . TRBJ2-1 TRBV7-3 TGTGCCAGCAGCCCGACCAGGGGCCAGACCAATGAGCAGTTCTTC CASSPTRGQTNEQFF
. TRBD2 TRBJ2-5 TRBV7-6 TGTGCCAGCAGGCAGTTCGGACTAGCGGGGGGAGAGACCCAGTACTTC CASRQFGLAGGETQYF
once . TRBJ2-2 TRBV5-5 TGTGCCAGCAGCGTCGATGCAAACACCGGGGAGCTGTTTTTT CASSVDANTGELFF
once . TRBJ2-3 TRBV2 TGTGCCAGCAGCAAAGGTGGCAGTAGCACAGATACGCAGTATTTT CASSKGGSSTDTQYF
once . TRBJ2-7 TRBV9 TGTGCCAGCAGCGTAACCGGGACACGGAACGAGCAGTACTTC CASSVTGTRNEQYF
. . TRBJ1-2 TRBV10-1 TGCGCCAGCAGTGAGTCGACAGGCAATGGCTACACCTTC CASSESTGNGYTF
. TRBD1 TRBJ2-3 TRBV28 TGTGCCAGCAGTTTCAGGGGGCGCTTAGTAGATACGCAGTATTTT CASSFRGRLVDTQYF
. TRBD1 TRBJ2-7 TRBV7-9 TGTGCCAGCAGCGCACCCGGGACAGGGACCTACGAGCAGTACTTC CASSAPGTGTYEQYF
few . TRBJ1-2 TRBV28 TGTGCCAGCAGTTTAGGGTTTGGCTACACCTTC CASSLGFGYTF
. TRBD1 TRBJ1-1 TRBV7-9 TGTGCCAGCAGCTTAGAGACAGGGGGTGCGACTGAAGCTTTCTTT CASSLETGGATEAFF
once . TRBJ1-4 TRBV2 TGTGCCAGCAGTGAAATTAGGTTTCTTCCCTCGTTT CASSEIRFLPSF
. TRBD2 TRBJ2-7 TRBV11-1 TGTGCCAGCAGCCGGACTAGCGGGGGGTTGTACGAGCAGTACTTC CASSRTSGGLYEQYF